Listed below are T cell receptor beta chains from one sample, sequenced in a study of T cells after yellow fever vaccination. TCRdb called the 5' RACE reads again in MiXCR, with one record for every CDR3 protein. The sample lists about 210,000 distinct CDR3 sequences, approximately 3.3% occurring once. Sample: CD4+ T cells sorted from PBMCs, taken 10 days after the yellow fever booster vaccination. These receptors were collected from a man aged 18 to 35 who received the YFV17D yellow fever vaccine. Each CDR3 is given with its conserved first and last residue. Each record gives: clone size, D gene, J gene, V gene, CDR3 DNA, CDR3 protein. A D gene is named only where the DNA matches it firmly. Part of the rows lack a size; the others show once, few, many or a class for expanded clones.

size: many
D: NA
J: TRBJ2-5
V: TRBV12-3/TRBV12-4
DNA: TGTGCCAGCAGATATACCGGGAGCCAAGAGACCCAGTACTTC
CDR3: CASRYTGSQETQYF

size: many
D: NA
J: TRBJ2-2
V: TRBV20-1
DNA: TGCAGTGCTAGAGATCCGCAAAGGGAGATCGGGGAGCTGTTTTTT
CDR3: CSARDPQREIGELFF

size: many
D: TRBD2
J: TRBJ2-5
V: TRBV10-2
DNA: TGCGCCAGCACCTTAGGGAGCGGGGGGGCCGGGGAGACCCAGTACTTC
CDR3: CASTLGSGGAGETQYF

size: few
D: NA
J: TRBJ2-4
V: TRBV7-2
DNA: TGTGCCAGCAGCTTAGTCGGGGTTGGCAACATTCAGTACTTC
CDR3: CASSLVGVGNIQYF

size: many
D: TRBD1
J: TRBJ2-5
V: TRBV12-3/TRBV12-4
DNA: TGTGCCAGCAGTCCACAGGGGGGAATCCAAGAGACCCAGTACTTC
CDR3: CASSPQGGIQETQYF

size: NA
D: NA
J: TRBJ2-3
V: TRBV5-1
DNA: TGCGCCAGCAGCTCCACTATAGGGACGGCGAGCACAGATACGCAGTATTTT
CDR3: CASSSTIGTASTDTQYF

size: NA
D: NA
J: TRBJ1-2
V: TRBV2
DNA: TGTGCCAGCAGTGCGTACGGGGTTGGCTATGGCTACACCTTC
CDR3: CASSAYGVGYGYTF

size: many
D: TRBD1
J: TRBJ2-3
V: TRBV7-8
DNA: TGTGCCAGCAGCTTGGGACAGGGCAGCACAGATACGCAGTATTTT
CDR3: CASSLGQGSTDTQYF

size: few
D: NA
J: TRBJ1-1
V: TRBV14
DNA: TGTGCCAGCAGCCAAGATGGAAAGAGATTGAACACTGAAGCTTTCTTT
CDR3: CASSQDGKRLNTEAFF

size: NA
D: NA
J: TRBJ1-2
V: TRBV4-3
DNA: TGCGCCAGCAGCCAATCCCGGGGCGACAATGGCTACACCTTC
CDR3: CASSQSRGDNGYTF

size: few
D: NA
J: TRBJ2-5
V: TRBV20-1
DNA: TGCAGTGCTAGAGATCTTCGGGACTGGCAGACCCAGTACTTC
CDR3: CSARDLRDWQTQYF

size: many
D: TRBD2
J: TRBJ2-7
V: TRBV7-2
DNA: TGTGCCAGCAGCTCGCCGACTAGCGGGGGATCCTACGAGCAGTACTTC
CDR3: CASSSPTSGGSYEQYF

size: many
D: TRBD1
J: TRBJ2-2
V: TRBV7-6
DNA: TGTGCCAGCAGCTCCCGACAGGGTGTATCAACCGGGGAGCTGTTTTTT
CDR3: CASSSRQGVSTGELFF

size: few
D: NA
J: TRBJ1-1
V: TRBV5-1
DNA: TGCGCCAGCAGCTTTTGGTCCATGCAGAACACTGAAGCTTTCTTT
CDR3: CASSFWSMQNTEAFF

size: few
D: NA
J: TRBJ1-5
V: TRBV5-6
DNA: TGTGCCAGCAGCTTTCTCGGGGGAAGGGGCAATCAGCCCCAGCATTTT
CDR3: CASSFLGGRGNQPQHF

size: many
D: NA
J: TRBJ2-3
V: TRBV4-2
DNA: TGTGCCAGCAGGACAATCGGGGTACCTGGCACAGATACGCAGTATTTT
CDR3: CASRTIGVPGTDTQYF

size: many
D: TRBD1
J: TRBJ1-2
V: TRBV20-1
DNA: TGCAGTGCTAGACAGGGGGCAGGAGGCTACACCTTC
CDR3: CSARQGAGGYTF

size: many
D: NA
J: TRBJ2-1
V: TRBV19
DNA: TGTGCCAGCGGGGGTAAACCCTACAATGAGCAGTTCTTC
CDR3: CASGGKPYNEQFF

size: few
D: TRBD1
J: TRBJ2-6
V: TRBV30
DNA: TGTGCCCAGGGACAGGTCTCTGGGGCCAACGTCCTGACTTTC
CDR3: CAQGQVSGANVLTF

size: NA
D: NA
J: TRBJ2-7
V: TRBV4-2
DNA: TGTGCCAGCTGCCAAGATCTGACAGCAGGCTCCTACGAGCAGTACTTC
CDR3: CASCQDLTAGSYEQYF

size: many
D: NA
J: TRBJ1-3
V: TRBV5-1
DNA: TGCGCCAGCAGCCCGGCGGGCCAGGCGGCTGGCTACTCTGGAAACACCATATATTTT
CDR3: CASSPAGQAAGYSGNTIYF

size: NA
D: NA
J: TRBJ1-6
V: TRBV7-9
DNA: TGTGCCAGCAGCGAACGCGGGGGCCCCGGAGATTCACCCCTCCACTTT
CDR3: CASSERGGPGDSPLHF

size: few
D: NA
J: TRBJ2-1
V: TRBV6-1
DNA: TGTGCCGCACAGGATATGGTTACCTACAATGAGCAGTTCTTC
CDR3: CAAQDMVTYNEQFF

size: NA
D: NA
J: TRBJ2-1
V: TRBV20-1
DNA: TGCAGTGCTAGTCCCCCTCGTGGTGAGCAGTTCTTC
CDR3: CSASPPRGEQFF

size: NA
D: NA
J: TRBJ1-2
V: TRBV18
DNA: TGTGCCAGCTCAGAGTCGACAGCCTACTATGGCTACACCTTC
CDR3: CASSESTAYYGYTF

size: NA
D: TRBD1
J: TRBJ1-2
V: TRBV7-2
DNA: TGTGCCAGCAGTCTGGACAGGGGGCGGATTAACTATGGCTACACCTTC
CDR3: CASSLDRGRINYGYTF

size: many
D: NA
J: TRBJ2-7
V: TRBV7-2
DNA: TGTGCCAGCAGCTCCCAACGGGTTTACGAGCAGTACTTC
CDR3: CASSSQRVYEQYF

size: many
D: NA
J: TRBJ1-2
V: TRBV29-1
DNA: TGCAGCGTTGACGGGGCAGGGCGTGGGGGCTACACCTTC
CDR3: CSVDGAGRGGYTF

size: few
D: TRBD2
J: TRBJ2-1
V: TRBV10-3
DNA: TGTGCCATCAGTGAGTCCCCGGTGGGAGCGGGGAGGTCCTACAATGAGCAGTTCTTC
CDR3: CAISESPVGAGRSYNEQFF

size: many
D: NA
J: TRBJ1-2
V: TRBV5-1
DNA: TGCGCCAGCACCCCTGGGGGAAATTATGGCTACACCTTC
CDR3: CASTPGGNYGYTF

size: few
D: TRBD2
J: TRBJ2-3
V: TRBV25-1
DNA: TGTGCCAGCAGTGAGCGGGGGGGCCCCGATACGCAGTATTTT
CDR3: CASSERGGPDTQYF

size: NA
D: NA
J: TRBJ2-3
V: TRBV29-1
DNA: TGCAGCATCGATGGCGAGGCGGGCGGGGATACGCAGTATTTT
CDR3: CSIDGEAGGDTQYF

size: few
D: NA
J: TRBJ2-3
V: TRBV5-8
DNA: TGTGCCAGCAGCTCTCCAGGGAGCACAGATACGCAGTATTTT
CDR3: CASSSPGSTDTQYF

size: NA
D: NA
J: TRBJ2-5
V: TRBV24-1
DNA: TGTGCCACCAGTGAGGACAACCAAGAGACCCAGTACTTC
CDR3: CATSEDNQETQYF

size: NA
D: TRBD1
J: TRBJ2-6
V: TRBV7-9
DNA: TGTGCCAGCAGCTTAGGGGCCAGGGGGCCTAATCCTGGGGCCAACGTCCTGACTTTC
CDR3: CASSLGARGPNPGANVLTF

size: NA
D: NA
J: TRBJ2-6
V: TRBV9
DNA: TGTGCCAGCAGCACGACTGGGGCCAACGTCCTGACTTTC
CDR3: CASSTTGANVLTF

size: many
D: NA
J: TRBJ1-3
V: TRBV20-1
DNA: TGCAGTGCTAGTATCAGGGATACTGGAAACACCATATATTTT
CDR3: CSASIRDTGNTIYF

size: many
D: NA
J: TRBJ2-2
V: TRBV7-9
DNA: TGTGCCAGCAGCTTAGGTGGAGGGGGCCAAACCGGGGAGCTGTTTTTT
CDR3: CASSLGGGGQTGELFF

size: many
D: TRBD2
J: TRBJ2-1
V: TRBV20-1
DNA: TGCAGTGCTAGCCCGACCGGGACTAGCTACTACAATGAGCAGTTCTTC
CDR3: CSASPTGTSYYNEQFF

size: NA
D: NA
J: TRBJ2-1
V: TRBV4-3
DNA: TGCGCCAGCAGCCCCCTCCTGGGGGGACCGTACAATGAGCAGTTCTTC
CDR3: CASSPLLGGPYNEQFF

size: NA
D: TRBD1
J: TRBJ1-5
V: TRBV2
DNA: TGTGCCAGCAGCGGACAGGGGTCGGGCAATCAGCCCCAGCATTTT
CDR3: CASSGQGSGNQPQHF

size: few
D: NA
J: TRBJ1-2
V: TRBV4-3
DNA: TGCGCCAGCAGCCAAACCAGGGTGGGGACCTATGGCTACACCTTC
CDR3: CASSQTRVGTYGYTF